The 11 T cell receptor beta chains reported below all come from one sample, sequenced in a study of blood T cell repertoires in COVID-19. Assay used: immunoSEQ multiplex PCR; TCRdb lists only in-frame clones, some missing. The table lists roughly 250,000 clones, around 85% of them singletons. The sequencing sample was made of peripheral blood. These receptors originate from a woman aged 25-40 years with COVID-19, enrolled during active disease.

The CDR3 loop reads CASSLPGGTGAMNTEAFF. The CDR3 region has the DNA TGCGCCAGCAGCCTCCCCGGTGGGACAGGGGCAATGAACACTGAAGCTTTCTTT. The V gene is TRBV4-1, the J gene TRBJ1-1; the match to TRBD1 covers 10 bases. Germline CDR1 reads MGHRA; CDR2 reads YSYEKL. The trim removed 4 bases at V and 0 bases at J, leaving 11 bases unmatched. This CDR3 is 18 amino acids long.

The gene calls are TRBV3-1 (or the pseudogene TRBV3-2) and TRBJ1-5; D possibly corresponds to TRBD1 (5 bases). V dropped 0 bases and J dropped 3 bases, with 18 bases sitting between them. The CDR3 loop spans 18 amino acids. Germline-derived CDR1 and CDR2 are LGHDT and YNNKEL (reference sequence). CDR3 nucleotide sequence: TGTGCCAGCAGCCAAGACCTTAAGGAGGGGCCTTTCAATCAGCCCCAGCATTTT. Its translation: CASSQDLKEGPFNQPQHF.

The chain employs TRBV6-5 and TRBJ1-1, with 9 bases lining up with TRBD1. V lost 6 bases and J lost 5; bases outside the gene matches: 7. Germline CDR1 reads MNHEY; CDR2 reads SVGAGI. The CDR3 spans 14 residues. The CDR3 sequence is CASRTTGGRTEAFF. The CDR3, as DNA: TGTGCCAGCAGGACCACAGGGGGCCGAACTGAAGCTTTCTTT.

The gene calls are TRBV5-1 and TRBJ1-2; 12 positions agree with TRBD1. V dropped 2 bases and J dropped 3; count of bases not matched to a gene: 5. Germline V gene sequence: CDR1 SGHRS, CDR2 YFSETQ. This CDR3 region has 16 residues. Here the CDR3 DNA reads TGCGCCAGCAGCTTAGAAGGGACAGGGGGCTACTATGGCTACACCTTC. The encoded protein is CASSLEGTGGYYGYTF. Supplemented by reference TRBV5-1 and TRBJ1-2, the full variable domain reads KAGVTQTPRYLIKTRGQQVTLSCSPISGHRSVSWYQQTPGQGLQFLFEYFSETQRNKGNFPGRFSGRQFSNSRSEMNVSTLELGDSALYLCASSLEGTGGYYGYTFGSGTRLTVV.

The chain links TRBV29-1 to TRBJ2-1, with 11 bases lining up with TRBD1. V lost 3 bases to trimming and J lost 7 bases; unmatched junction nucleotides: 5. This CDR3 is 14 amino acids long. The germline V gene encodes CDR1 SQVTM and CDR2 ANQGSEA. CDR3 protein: CSVDGTGGENEQFF. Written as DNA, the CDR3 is TGCAGCGTTGACGGGACAGGGGGAGAGAATGAGCAGTTCTTC.

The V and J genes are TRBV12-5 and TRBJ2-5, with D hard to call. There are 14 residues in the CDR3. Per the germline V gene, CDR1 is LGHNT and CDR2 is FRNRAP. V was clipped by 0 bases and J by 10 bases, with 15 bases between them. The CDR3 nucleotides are TGTGCTAGTGGTTTGGTCGAACTGTCCCGAGTCCAGTACTTC. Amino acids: CASGLVELSRVQYF.

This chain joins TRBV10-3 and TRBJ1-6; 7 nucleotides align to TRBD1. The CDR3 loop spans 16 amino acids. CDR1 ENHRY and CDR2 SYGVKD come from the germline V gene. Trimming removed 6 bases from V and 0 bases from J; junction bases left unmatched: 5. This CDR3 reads CAISQGGSSYNSPLHF. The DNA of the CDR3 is TGTGCCATCAGCCAGGGGGGTAGCTCCTATAATTCACCCCTCCACTTT.

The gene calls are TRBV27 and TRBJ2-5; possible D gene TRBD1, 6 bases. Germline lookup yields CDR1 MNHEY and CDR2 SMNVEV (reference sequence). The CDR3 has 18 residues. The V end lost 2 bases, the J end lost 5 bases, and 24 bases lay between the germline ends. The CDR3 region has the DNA TGTGCCAGCAGTTTAGGGTCGTGGGGTGGGGGCCAGGGGGAGACCCAGTACTTC. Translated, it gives CASSLGSWGGGQGETQYF.

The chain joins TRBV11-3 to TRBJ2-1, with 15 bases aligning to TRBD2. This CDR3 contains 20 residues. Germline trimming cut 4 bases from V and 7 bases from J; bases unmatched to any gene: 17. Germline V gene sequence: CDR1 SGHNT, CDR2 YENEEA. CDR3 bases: TGTGCCAGCAGCTCACGAGGCCCGGGACTAGCGGGGGGCCGCCAGAATGAGCAGTTCTTC. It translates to CASSSRGPGLAGGRQNEQFF.

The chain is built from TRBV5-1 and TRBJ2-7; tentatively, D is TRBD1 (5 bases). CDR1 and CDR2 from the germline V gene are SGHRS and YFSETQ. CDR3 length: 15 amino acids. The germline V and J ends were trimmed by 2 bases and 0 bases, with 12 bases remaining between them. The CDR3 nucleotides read TGCGCCAGCAGCTTTACAACAGGCAGCTCCTACGAGCAGTACTTC. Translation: CASSFTTGSSYEQYF.

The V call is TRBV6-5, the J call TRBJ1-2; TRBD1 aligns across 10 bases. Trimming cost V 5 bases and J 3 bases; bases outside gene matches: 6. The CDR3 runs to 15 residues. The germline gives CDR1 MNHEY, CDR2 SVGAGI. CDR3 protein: CASSPRTGGDYGYTF. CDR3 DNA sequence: TGTGCCAGCAGTCCTCGGACAGGGGGAGACTATGGCTACACCTTC.